The sequence of this TCR beta chain was determined in a study of blood T cell repertoires in COVID-19. The wider study: Acute-phase and convalescent COVID-19 samples originated in the United States, Italy and Spain. Nucleic acid was either cDNA or gDNA, and it came from T cells, B-cell-depleted T cells, or PBMCs.

In the study's own analysis: How many nucleated cells were present was estimated from reference gene primer amplification. Sequencing was performed with immunoSEQ multiplex PCR; in TCRdb, only in-frame clones are kept and a portion is missing. V, J and clone size derive from that table, while D and trimming were established from the DNA sequence. The data hold about 110,000 clones, with more than 70% observed a single time. The CDR3 loop spans 14 amino acids. In germline, CDR1 is SEHNR, CDR2 FQNEAQ (reference sequence). V was cut by 0 bases and J by 6 bases, with 10 bases left in between. The chain recombines TRBV7-9 with TRBJ2-3; D perhaps matches TRBD2 (5 bases). This TCR came from a man aged 50 to 59 with active or convalescent COVID-19. The source material was peripheral blood. The chain's CDR3 is CASSLAPRGDTQYF. CDR3 bases: TGTGCCAGCAGCTTAGCCCCACGAGGGGATACGCAGTATTTT.